This TCR beta chain is drawn from a study of shared clonotypes between healthy human individuals. Background on the study: Per donor, CD8 memory used one plate, CD8 naive used two, CD4 memory used three and CD4 naive used three. Points from the study as a whole: Compared with clonotypes that all four donors shared, non-shared clonotypes had lower generation probabilities. Sampling included only blood; tissue repertoires likely differ.

A word on this clone: The antigen remains unidentified.

Per the study methods: Because ImmunoSEQ provided only junction sequences with no quality scores, the filtering differed. The repertoire was sequenced with immunoSEQ multiplex PCR; TCRdb's copy has only in-frame clones and lacks some. V and J calls and clone size are those listed in that table; D and trimming were worked out from the DNA. Of about a million clones in the sample, 77% were seen once. The sequence came from a man in his late teens or twenties in good health. Some clones in this sample may be carry-over from other donors' samples. Sample: memory CD4+ T cells from PBMCs. Subset noted: CD45RA-negative fraction.

The CDR3: CASSEAGILTDTQYF. The CDR3 nucleotides read TGTGCCAGCAGTGAAGCGGGGATCCTCACAGATACGCAGTATTTT. The V and J genes are TRBV6-1 and TRBJ2-3; the D is unclear. Germline-derived CDR1 and CDR2 are MNHNS and SASEGT. V was shortened by 0 bases and J by 2 bases, with 9 bases between the two germline ends. This CDR3 spans 15 amino acids.